This entry is about one T cell receptor (beta chain). What antigen it recognizes has not been identified. Base qualities are not provided; no much larger clone lies one nucleotide away. V is pruned by 5 bases and J by 2 bases, leaving 8 bases of the junction without a gene match. Looking up the germline V gene yields CDR1 SGHTA and CDR2 FQGNSA. The cysteine opens and the phenylalanine closes a CDR3 of 17 amino acids. Solely the CDR3 DNA is kept, with 51 bases framed from the first base. This record comes from a study of PD-L1 blockade in urothelial cancer (dated by TCRdb to 2016 to 2017). About the study as a whole: All patients started therapy in about 2014 and received atezolizumab 1,200 mg intravenously every 3 weeks. TCR sequencing covered pretreatment tumor samples and matched, serially collected peripheral blood taken before and after atezolizumab treatment. Nine patients reached durable clinical benefit, while 15 to 20 patients did not. About nine tenths of the roughly 29 patients were males with bladder-origin urothelial cancer, and about 65% of the roughly 30 reported a prior smoking history. An ECOG performance status of 0 or 1 was recorded for the patients, and 0 to 3 prior chemotherapy regimens had been received by the patients. Somatic, immune and clinical correlates of response to PD-L1 blockade with atezolizumab in urothelial cancer were the focus of an exploratory multi-omic analysis. Around 29 patients had pretreatment blood TCR-seq, around 25 had at least one posttreatment blood collection, and around 25 had tumor TCR-seq. Blood samples gave a median of about 130,000 T cells and approximately 80,000 unique TCRs, with a median clonality of 0.080. Whole exome sequencing and RNA sequencing of pretreatment tumors were performed alongside TCR sequencing in the same patients. Durable clinical benefit was defined as progression-free survival longer than 6 months, and TCR features were also tested against progression-free and overall survival. Blood samples were analyzed at 3 weeks after treatment start (second dose) and at 6 weeks after treatment start.

Synthetic TCR analog templates were spiked into each PCR so that absolute template abundance could be estimated from read counts. TCRbeta CDR3 regions were amplified from genomic DNA with bias-controlled V and J gene primers using the immunoSEQ assay. Rearranged TCRbeta segments were sequenced at approximately 20X coverage. The published analysis was carried out like this. Sequencing errors were corrected by clustering and CDR3s were annotated against IMGT to assign V, D and J genes. Downstream analyses used only productive TCRbeta rearrangements and left out out-of-frame or stop-codon sequences. To compute clonality, Shannon entropy was normalized by the log of the number of unique productive sequences and then subtracted from one. Clones differing between time points or between blood and tumor were identified using Fisher's exact test with Benjamini-Hochberg correction, with an adjusted p below 0.01 applied as the threshold. Not all clones reach the TCRdb copy of this immuneACCESS table, which keeps in-frame sequences only. Checked studies attribute under half of the gap to unresolved V genes and leave the rest unexplained. The V and J calls and clone size come from that table; D and trimming were worked out from the DNA. Counted in this sample were some 29,000 clones; more than 70% of them appeared once. Together, the top ten hold less than 4% of the sample.

The cohort comprised fewer than 35 patients with locally advanced or metastatic urothelial carcinoma treated at Memorial Sloan Kettering on a trial protocol. Peripheral blood mononuclear cells were collected pretreatment and during treatment, with between 1 and 8 total time points obtained per patient. The Qiagen DNeasy Blood extraction kit was used to purify genomic DNA from total PBMCs and tumor samples. PBMCs were collected pretreatment and during treatment, and were isolated and stored as previously described. What the study reported, not specific to this receptor: A pretreatment peripheral blood TCR clonality below the median was linked to improved progression-free and overall survival. Because the sample size was small (n of about 29) and many exploratory analyses were performed, the results are intended to be hypothesis-generating. At 3 weeks after the start of treatment, tumor-associated TCR clones in peripheral blood had expanded more in patients with durable benefit (n ≈ 20, p = 0.022).

Recombination connected TRBV7-2 to TRBJ2-6; 8 of the junction bases match TRBD2. The sample was PBMCs, taken around atezolizumab (anti-PD-L1) treatment. This receptor was identified in a man between 45 and 60 years old with urothelial cancer. The DNA sequence is given as TGTGCCAGCAGCCTCGGGACTAGAATTACTGGGGCCAACGTCCTGACTTTC. Its protein is CASSLGTRITGANVLTF.